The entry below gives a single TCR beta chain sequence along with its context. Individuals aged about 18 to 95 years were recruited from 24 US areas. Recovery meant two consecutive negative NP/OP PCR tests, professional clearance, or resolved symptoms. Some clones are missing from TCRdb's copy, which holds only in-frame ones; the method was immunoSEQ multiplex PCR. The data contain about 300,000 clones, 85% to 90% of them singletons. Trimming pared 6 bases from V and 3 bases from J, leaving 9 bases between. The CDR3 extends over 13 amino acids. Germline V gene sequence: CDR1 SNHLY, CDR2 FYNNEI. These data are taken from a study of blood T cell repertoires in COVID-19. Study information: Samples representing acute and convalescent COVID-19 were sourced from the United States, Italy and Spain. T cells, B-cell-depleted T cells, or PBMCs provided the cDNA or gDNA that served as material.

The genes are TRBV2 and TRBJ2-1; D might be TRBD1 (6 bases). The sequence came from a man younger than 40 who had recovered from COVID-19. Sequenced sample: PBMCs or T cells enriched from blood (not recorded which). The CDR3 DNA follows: TGTGCCAGCAGACAGGGACGCTACAATGAGCAGTTCTTC. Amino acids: CASRQGRYNEQFF.